The 24 T cell receptor beta chains listed next were all sequenced from one sample in a study of early T cells in non-severe SARS-CoV-2 infection. A single record per CDR3 protein comes from TCRdb applying MiXCR to the 5' RACE reads. The repertoire holds around 88,000 distinct CDR3 sequences, with over 13% as singletons. Sequencing was done on a sample of whole blood. The receptors here all came from an adult who was a healthcare worker with PCR-confirmed SARS-CoV-2 infection or an uninfected control (not recorded which).

This clonotype was observed a few times. The J gene is TRBJ1-5, the V gene TRBV6-1; possible D gene TRBD1, 5 bases. Germline-derived CDR1 and CDR2 are MNHNS and SASEGT. V shed 8 bases and J shed 9 bases, with 14 bases lying between them. The CDR3 sequence is 12 residues long. CDR3 bases: TGTGCCAGCGTTTCAGGGCGCGGGCCCCAGCATTTT. Protein sequence: CASVSGRGPQHF.

This clonotype was seen at least ten times. V is TRBV29-1 and J is TRBJ2-2, with D possibly matching TRBD1 (6 bases). V lost 4 bases, J lost 0 bases, and 9 bases lay in between. Per germline, CDR1 SQVTM and CDR2 ANQGSEA. The CDR3 spans 14 residues. The CDR3 sequence: CSVVRDTNTGELFF. The CDR3 coding sequence is TGCAGCGTTGTAAGGGACACGAACACCGGGGAGCTGTTTTTT.

The chain employs TRBV29-1 and TRBJ1-4; perhaps TRBD1 as D (5 bases). The CDR3 is 11 amino acids. Germline V gives CDR1 SQVTM, CDR2 ANQGSEA. V dropped 6 bases and J dropped 8 bases, with 10 bases sitting between them. CDR3 amino acids: CSVGGGEKLFF. CDR3 in DNA: TGCAGCGTCGGGGGGGGAGAAAAACTGTTTTTT.

The chain links TRBV19 to TRBJ1-4, with unresolved D. Trimming cost V 8 bases and J 8 bases, with 15 bases left between them. Per the germline V gene, CDR1 is LNHDA and CDR2 is SQIVND (reference sequence). This CDR3 is built from 13 residues. CDR3 coding DNA: TGTGCCAGTGGCACGGTATCTTACGAAAAACTGTTTTTT. It translates to CASGTVSYEKLFF.

The V and J genes are TRBV29-1 and TRBJ2-5; tentatively, D is TRBD1 (6 bases). Trimming took 6 bases from V and 0 from J, leaving 8 bases between them. The germline gives CDR1 SQVTM, CDR2 ANQGSEA. The CDR3 totals 12 residues. CDR3 DNA: TGCAGCGTAAACAGGGACCAAGAGACCCAGTACTTC. Translation: CSVNRDQETQYF.

In the case of this clonotype: A junction end diverges from the germline sequence, so it may reflect a read error. The chain uses TRBV6-1 and TRBJ2-4, with D possibly being TRBD1 or TRBD2 (5 bases each). The V gene's germline CDR1 is MNHNS and CDR2 SASEGT. The CDR3 is 11 amino acids. In DNA form, the CDR3 reads TGTGCCAGCTCGCACCCGGGACCTCTGTCCTTC. Protein: CASSHPGPLSF.

The rearrangement joins TRBV10-3 to TRBJ1-1, with a tentative D call TRBD1 (5 bases). V shed 7 bases and J shed 2 bases, with 11 bases lying between them. This CDR3 region has 13 residues. CDR1 is ENHRY, CDR2 SYGVKD, per germline. This CDR3 reads CAITPGGNTEAFF. CDR3 DNA sequence: TGTGCCATCACTCCCGGGGGTAACACTGAAGCTTTCTTT.

The rearrangement joins TRBV20-1 to TRBJ2-4; 8 nucleotides agree with TRBD2. There are 14 residues in the CDR3. With 7 bases clipped from V and 3 bases from J, the junction kept 8 bases outside the gene matches. From germline, CDR1 is DFQATT and CDR2 SNEGSKA (reference sequence). CDR3 nucleotides: TGCAGTGTTTCGGCCCTAGCGGGCAAAAACATTCAGTACTTC. It specifies CSVSALAGKNIQYF.

Notes on this clonotype: One end of the junction fails to match germline, which may point to a read error. The rearrangement uses TRBV2 and TRBJ2-2; the D gene is possibly TRBD2 (6 bases). Germline CDR1 reads SNHLY; CDR2 reads FYNNEI. CDR3 size: 16 residues. CDR3 amino acids: CASSEVRGSRTGELFF. The CDR3 nucleotides read TGTGCCAGCAGTGAGGTCCGGGGGAGTCGAACCGGGGAGTTGTTTTTT.

This clonotype was picked up many times. The chain carries TRBV19 and TRBJ2-7; tentatively, D is TRBD2 (7 bases). The CDR3 totals 14 residues. CDR1 and CDR2 (germline): LNHDA, SQIVND (reference sequence). Deletions cut 7 bases from V and 3 bases from J, with 16 bases between. The CDR3 loop reads CASTNGGLNYEQYF. CDR3 bases: TGTGCCAGTACCAACGGGGGGCTGAACTACGAGCAGTACTTC.

There are a few counts of this clonotype. The chain is built from TRBV15 and TRBJ2-7, with a tentative D call TRBD2 (6 bases). The CDR3 has 14 amino acids. V lost 2 bases and J lost 1, with 9 bases in between. Germline values: CDR1 LNHNV, CDR2 YYDKDF (reference sequence). CDR3 region: CATSRLANSYEQYF. The CDR3 bases are TGTGCCACCAGCAGACTAGCGAATTCCTACGAGCAGTACTTC.

This clonotype showed up just a few times. This may arise from a read error, as a much more abundant clone is one base away. The chain joins TRBV28 to TRBJ1-5; D ambiguous. V was trimmed by 1 base and J by 6 bases, leaving 4 bases between them. Germline CDR1 reads MDHEN; CDR2 reads SYDVKM. The CDR3 is 12 amino acids. CDR3 in DNA: TGTGCCAGCAGTTTATATGGTCAGCCCCAGCATTTT. Its translation is CASSLYGQPQHF.

This clonotype appeared many times. The chain recombines TRBV2 with TRBJ1-2; D is uncertain. CDR1 is SNHLY and CDR2 is FYNNEI in the germline V gene. CDR3 length equals 15 residues. V lost 6 bases and J 7 bases, leaving 21 bases between the germline ends. CDR3 loop: CASSQNDGVGSGYTF. DNA for the CDR3: TGTGCCAGCAGCCAGAATGACGGGGTTGGATCTGGCTACACCTTC.

This clonotype was observed many times. This rearrangement joins TRBV20-1 to TRBJ2-5; D may be TRBD2 (5 bases). The CDR3 loop spans 14 amino acids. The V and J ends lost 0 bases and 4 bases respectively, with 12 bases between them. The germline CDR1 and CDR2 sequences are DFQATT and SNEGSKA (reference sequence). The DNA of the CDR3 is TGCAGTGCTAGAGATTTAGACGGGGTAGAGACCCAGTACTTC. Protein product: CSARDLDGVETQYF.

The genes are TRBV27 and TRBJ1-2; D possibly corresponds to TRBD1 (5 bases). Trimming took 3 bases from V and 10 from J, leaving 12 bases between them. Germline CDR1 and CDR2: MNHEY and SMNVEV (reference sequence). The CDR3 consists of 12 residues. The CDR3 nucleotides are TGTGCCAGCAGTTTCTCAGGGTTTCCCTACACCTTC. The encoded protein is CASSFSGFPYTF.

The genes are TRBV28 and TRBJ2-1; D unresolved. CDR3 length: 16 amino acids. Germline CDR1 reads MDHEN; CDR2 reads SYDVKM. Trimming took off 2 bases at V and 1 base at J, with 12 bases between the two ends. CDR3 DNA: TGTGCCAGCAGTTTAAGTGTGGGCGTATCCTACAATGAGCAGTTCTTC. Translation: CASSLSVGVSYNEQFF.

The sample holds a few counts of this clonotype. Possible read error: a much larger clone is one base away. The chain couples TRBV7-9 to TRBJ2-5; D unclear. The length of the CDR3 is 11 residues. Germline V gene lookup returns CDR1 SEHNR and CDR2 FQNEAQ (reference sequence). The ends were cut back, 7 bases at V and 2 bases at J, with 5 bases in the middle. CDR3 loop: CASTSQETQYF. CDR3 in DNA: TGTGCCAGCACCTCACAAGAGACCCAGTACTTC.

This clonotype appeared a few times. V and J are TRBV6-5 and TRBJ1-5; TRBD1 might be the D (5 bases). V dropped 0 bases and J dropped 0 bases, with 9 bases sitting between them. This CDR3 has 16 amino acids. From germline, CDR1 is MNHEY and CDR2 SVGAGI. In DNA, the CDR3 is TGTGCCAGCAGTTACTCAGCAGGGTTTAGCAATCAGCCCCAGCATTTT. This encodes CASSYSAGFSNQPQHF.

V usage is TRBV29-1 and J usage is TRBJ2-7; the D gene is possibly TRBD2 (5 bases). V lost 6 bases and J lost 7, with 19 bases in between. Germline V CDR1 and CDR2: SQVTM, ANQGSEA. This CDR3 has 13 amino acids. Here the CDR3 DNA reads TGCAGCGTCTCCCCCCCGGGCCCGGGGGAGCAGTACTTC. Translated: CSVSPPGPGEQYF.

This clonotype was seen a few times. This chain connects TRBV18 to TRBJ2-3; possible D gene TRBD2, 5 bases. Germline assignment: CDR1 KGHSH and CDR2 LQKENI. V lost 1 base and J 0 bases, leaving 14 bases between the germline ends. The CDR3 consists of 17 residues. The CDR3 is CASSPRVWGESTDTQYF. The CDR3, as DNA: TGTGCCAGCTCACCACGGGTCTGGGGAGAGAGCACAGATACGCAGTATTTT. The whole variable domain, filled in from reference TRBV18 and TRBJ2-3, reads NAGVMQNPRHLVRRRGQEARLRCSPMKGHSHVYWYRQLPEEGLKFMVYLQKENIIDESGMPKERFSAEFPKEGPSILRIQQVVRGDSAAYFCASSPRVWGESTDTQYFGPGTRLTVL.

The V call is TRBV3-1, the J call TRBJ2-1; 8 positions match TRBD2. The germline V gene encodes CDR1 LGHDT and CDR2 YNNKEL (reference sequence). Trimming at V came to 4 bases and at J to 5 bases, leaving 16 bases not matched to a gene. The CDR3 totals 18 residues. CDR3 in amino acids: CASSPVLPGLVSNNEQFF. In DNA, the CDR3 is TGTGCCAGCAGCCCAGTGCTCCCGGGACTAGTTTCAAACAATGAGCAGTTCTTC.

In its sample, this clonotype was seen a few times. The V and J genes are TRBV10-3 and TRBJ2-7; D not resolved. Trimming pared 0 bases from V and 2 bases from J, leaving 2 bases between. This CDR3 is 12 amino acids long. Germline V gene lookup returns CDR1 ENHRY and CDR2 SYGVKD. CDR3 in amino acids: CAISESAYEQYF. The CDR3, as DNA: TGTGCCATCAGTGAGTCTGCCTACGAGCAGTACTTC.

This chain connects TRBV7-6 to TRBJ1-4; D possibly corresponds to TRBD1 (6 bases). The V gene lost 3 bases and the J gene lost 5 bases, with 16 bases spanning the gap. The CDR3 length is 16 residues. Germline assignment: CDR1 SGHVS and CDR2 FNYEAQ. The CDR3 sequence: CASSFVGGAGNEKLFF. CDR3 DNA: TGTGCCAGCAGCTTCGTCGGGGGCGCGGGAAATGAAAAACTGTTTTTT.

The sample holds a few counts of this clonotype. As DNA, the CDR3 is TGTGCCAGCAGTCCAGGACGGCGGAACACTGAAGCTTTCTTT. Protein product: CASSPGRRNTEAFF. The V call is TRBV12-3 or TRBV12-4, the J call TRBJ1-1; no definite D call. The CDR3 loop spans 14 amino acids. Between the trimmed V and J ends, which lost 5 bases and 1 base, there was a span of 11 bases.